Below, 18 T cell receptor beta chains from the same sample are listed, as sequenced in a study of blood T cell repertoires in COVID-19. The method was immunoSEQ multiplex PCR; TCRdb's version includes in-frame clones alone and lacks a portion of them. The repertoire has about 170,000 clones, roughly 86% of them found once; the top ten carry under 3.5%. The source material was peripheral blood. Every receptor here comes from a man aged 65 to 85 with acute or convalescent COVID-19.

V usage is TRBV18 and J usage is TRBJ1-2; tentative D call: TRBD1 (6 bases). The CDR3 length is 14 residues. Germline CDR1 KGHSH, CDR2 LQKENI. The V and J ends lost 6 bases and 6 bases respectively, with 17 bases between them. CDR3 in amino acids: CASSPGQYKDGYTF. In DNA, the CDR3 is TGTGCCAGCTCTCCCGGACAGTATAAAGATGGCTACACCTTC.

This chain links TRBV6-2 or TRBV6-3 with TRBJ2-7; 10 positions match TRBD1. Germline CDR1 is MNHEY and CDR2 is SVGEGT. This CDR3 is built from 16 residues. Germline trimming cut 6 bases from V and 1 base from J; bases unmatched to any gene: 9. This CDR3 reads CASSILGTGVSYEQYF. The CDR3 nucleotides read TGTGCCAGCAGCATCCTAGGGACAGGGGTGTCCTACGAGCAGTACTTC.

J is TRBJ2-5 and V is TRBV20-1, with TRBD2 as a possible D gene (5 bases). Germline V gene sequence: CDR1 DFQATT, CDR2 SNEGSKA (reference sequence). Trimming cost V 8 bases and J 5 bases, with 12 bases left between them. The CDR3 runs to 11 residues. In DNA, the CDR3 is TGCAGTACTACTAGAGGGGAGACCCAGTACTTC. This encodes CSTTRGETQYF.

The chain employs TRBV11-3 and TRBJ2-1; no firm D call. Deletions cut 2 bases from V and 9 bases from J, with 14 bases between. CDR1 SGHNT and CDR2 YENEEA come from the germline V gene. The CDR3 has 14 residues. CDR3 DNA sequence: TGTGCCAGCAGCTTATCACTAATCGCGGCTGAGCAGTTCTTC. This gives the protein CASSLSLIAAEQFF.

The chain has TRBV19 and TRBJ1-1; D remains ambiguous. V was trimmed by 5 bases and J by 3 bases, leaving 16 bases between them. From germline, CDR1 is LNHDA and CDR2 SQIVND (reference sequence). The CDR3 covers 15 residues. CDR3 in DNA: TGTGCCAGTAGTGTGGGGTCTTCGAGGGACACTGAAGCTTTCTTT. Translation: CASSVGSSRDTEAFF.

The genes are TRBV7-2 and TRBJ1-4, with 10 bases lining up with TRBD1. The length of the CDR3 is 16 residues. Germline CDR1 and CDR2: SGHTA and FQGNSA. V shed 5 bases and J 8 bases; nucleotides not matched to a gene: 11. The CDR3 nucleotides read TGTGCCAGCAGCCGGGACAGGGGTGCTTTAAGCGAAAAACTGTTTTTT. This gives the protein CASSRDRGALSEKLFF. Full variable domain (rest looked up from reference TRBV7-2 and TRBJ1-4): GAGVSQSPSNKVTEKGKDVELRCDPISGHTALYWYRQSLGQGLEFLIYFQGNSAPDKSGLPSDRFSAERTGGSVSTLTIQRTQQEDSAVYLCASSRDRGALSEKLFFGSGTQLSVL.

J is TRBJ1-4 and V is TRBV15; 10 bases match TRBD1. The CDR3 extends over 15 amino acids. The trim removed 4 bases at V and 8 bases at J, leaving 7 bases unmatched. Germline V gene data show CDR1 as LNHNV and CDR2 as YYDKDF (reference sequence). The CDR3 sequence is CATSIRDRGSEKLFF. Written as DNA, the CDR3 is TGTGCCACCAGCATAAGGGACAGGGGCAGCGAAAAACTGTTTTTT.

For the CDR3, the DNA is TGTGCCAGCAGTGAAGGGACAGGGGAGCGGACAGATACGCAGTATTTT. It codes for CASSEGTGERTDTQYF. V is TRBV2 and J is TRBJ2-3; 9 bases agree with TRBD1. Germline V gene lookup returns CDR1 SNHLY and CDR2 FYNNEI. Trimming took 1 base from V and 3 from J; bases not matched to a gene: 5. This CDR3 contains 16 residues. Full variable domain (remainder filled in from reference TRBV2 and TRBJ2-3): EPEVTQTPSHQVTQMGQEVILRCVPISNHLYFYWYRQILGQKVEFLVSFYNNEISEKSEIFDDQFSVERPDGSNFTLKIRSTKLEDSAMYFCASSEGTGERTDTQYFGPGTRLTVL.

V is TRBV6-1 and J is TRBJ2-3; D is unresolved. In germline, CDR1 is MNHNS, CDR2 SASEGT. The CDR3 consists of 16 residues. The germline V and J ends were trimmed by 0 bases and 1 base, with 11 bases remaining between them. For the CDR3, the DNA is TGTGCCAGCAGTGAAGCAATTGAGTACCGCACAGATACGCAGTATTTT. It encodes CASSEAIEYRTDTQYF.

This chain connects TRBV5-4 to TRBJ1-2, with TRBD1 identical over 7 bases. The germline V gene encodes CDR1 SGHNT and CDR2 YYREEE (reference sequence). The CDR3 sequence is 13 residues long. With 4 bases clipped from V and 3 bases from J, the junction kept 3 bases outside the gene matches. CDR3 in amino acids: CASSPGQDYGYTF. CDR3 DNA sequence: TGTGCCAGCAGCCCCGGACAGGACTATGGCTACACCTTC. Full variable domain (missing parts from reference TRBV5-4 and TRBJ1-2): ETGVTQSPTHLIKTRGQQVTLRCSSQSGHNTVSWYQQALGQGPQFIFQYYREEENGRGNFPPRFSGLQFPNYSSELNVNALELDDSALYLCASSPGQDYGYTFGSGTRLTVV.

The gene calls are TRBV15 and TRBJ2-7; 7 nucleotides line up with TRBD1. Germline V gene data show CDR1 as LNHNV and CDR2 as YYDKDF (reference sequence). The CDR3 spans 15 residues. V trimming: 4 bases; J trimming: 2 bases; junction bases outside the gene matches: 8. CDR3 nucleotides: TGTGCCACCAGCACAGCTCAGGGGGTCGCCTACGAGCAGTACTTC. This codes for CATSTAQGVAYEQYF.

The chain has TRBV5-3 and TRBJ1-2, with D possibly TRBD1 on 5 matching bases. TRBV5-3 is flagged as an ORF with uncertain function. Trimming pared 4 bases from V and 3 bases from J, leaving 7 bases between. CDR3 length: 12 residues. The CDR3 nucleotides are TGTGCCAGAAGCGGGGGGGACTATGGCTACACCTTC. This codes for CARSGGDYGYTF.

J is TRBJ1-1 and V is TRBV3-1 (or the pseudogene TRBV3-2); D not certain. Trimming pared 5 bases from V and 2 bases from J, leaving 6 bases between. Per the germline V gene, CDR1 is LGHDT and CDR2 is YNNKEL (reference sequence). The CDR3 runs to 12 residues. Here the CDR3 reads CASSTANTEAFF. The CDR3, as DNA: TGTGCCAGCAGCACAGCAAACACTGAAGCTTTCTTT.

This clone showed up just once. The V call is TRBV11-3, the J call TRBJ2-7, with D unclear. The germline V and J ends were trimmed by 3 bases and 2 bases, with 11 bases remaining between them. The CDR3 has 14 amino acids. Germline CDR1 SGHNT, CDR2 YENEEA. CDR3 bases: TGTGCCAGCAGCTTCTCCGGCGGCGCCTACGAGCAGTACTTC. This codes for CASSFSGGAYEQYF.

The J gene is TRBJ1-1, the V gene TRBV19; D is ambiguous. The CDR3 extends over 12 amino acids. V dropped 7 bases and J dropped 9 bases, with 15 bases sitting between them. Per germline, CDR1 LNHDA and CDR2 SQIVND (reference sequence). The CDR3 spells CASTLESRKAFF. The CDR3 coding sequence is TGTGCCAGTACCCTAGAGAGCCGGAAAGCTTTCTTT.

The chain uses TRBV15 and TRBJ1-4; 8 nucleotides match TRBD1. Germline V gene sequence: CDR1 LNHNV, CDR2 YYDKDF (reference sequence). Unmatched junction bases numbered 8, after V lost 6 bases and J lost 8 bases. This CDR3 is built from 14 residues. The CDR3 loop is CATRPTGDREKLFF. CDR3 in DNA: TGTGCCACCAGGCCGACAGGGGATCGAGAAAAACTGTTTTTT.

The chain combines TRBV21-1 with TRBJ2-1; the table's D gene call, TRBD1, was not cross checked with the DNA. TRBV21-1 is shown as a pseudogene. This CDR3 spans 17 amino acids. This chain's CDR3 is CASKERGWGPSYNEQFF. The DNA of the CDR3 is TGTGCCAGCAAAGAAAGAGGATGGGGGCCGTCCTACAATGAGCAGTTCTTC.

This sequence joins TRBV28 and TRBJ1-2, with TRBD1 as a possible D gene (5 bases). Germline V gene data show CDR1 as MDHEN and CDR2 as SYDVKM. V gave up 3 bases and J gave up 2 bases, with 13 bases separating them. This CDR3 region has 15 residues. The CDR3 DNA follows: TGTGCCAGCAGTTTTAGTGACAGCAGGAACTATGGCTACACCTTC. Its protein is CASSFSDSRNYGYTF.